This is a list of T cell receptor beta chains from one sample in a study of tumor-infiltrating lymphocytes in primary liver carcinoma. One entry per CDR3 protein results from TCRdb running MiXCR on the multiplex PCR reads. The sample contains 60,000 to 90,000 distinct CDR3 sequences, 60% to 75% of which appear only once. The sample consisted of liver tumor tissue from sampling region 4. Receptors originate from a man aged 40-50 years with primary liver carcinoma and hepatitis B virus infection. Both conserved end residues are part of each CDR3.

TRBV29-1,TRBJ2-7,CSVPQGRGYEQYF
TRBV4-1,TRBJ2-1,CASSKRAGLAGDELSF
TRBV11-1,TRBJ1-1,CASSLQTAENTEAFF
TRBV30,TRBJ1-2,CAWARGSDYGYTF
TRBV7-8,TRBJ2-1,CASRPAGGGYNEQFF
TRBV29-1,TRBJ1-2,CSFAPGQDNGYTF
TRBV4-1,TRBJ2-1,CASSQENNGQFF
TRBV29-1,TRBJ2-3,CSVGIVGADTQCF
TRBV6-1,TRBJ1-5,CANNSGAGPDQPQHF
TRBV29-1,TRBJ1-2,CSVADSSYDYTF
TRBV10-2,TRBJ2-1,CACSEQYNEQFF
TRBV11-2,TRBJ2-7,CASSAGGSEQYF
TRBV28,TRBJ2-2,CASSPSLGGGLFF
TRBV30,TRBJ2-1,CAWSGPLAGGTDEQFF
TRBV5-6,TRBJ2-1,CASSLISDNHNEQFF
TRBV14,TRBJ1-2,CASSRRTGNGGYTF
TRBV4-1,TRBJ1-2,CASSQEVNRGRIYGYTF
TRBV15,TRBJ2-1,CATSRDLVSDEQFF
TRBV20-1,TRBJ2-3,CSVRELAGGTDTQYF
TRBV6-1,TRBJ2-2,CANSAIRHENTGELFF
TRBV30,TRBJ2-2,CAWTPRGRFGVLFF
TRBV6-1,TRBJ2-4,CASSEGGAQNIQYF
TRBV6-5,TRBJ1-5,CASRLASGGAYINRPQHF
TRBV6-2/TRBV6-3,TRBJ2-7,CASSPTSGNSEQYF
TRBV12-3/TRBV12-4,TRBJ2-1,CAGSLKASGSSYDEQSF